The text below deals with one T cell receptor beta chain. CDR1 MGHDK and CDR2 SYGVNS come from the germline V gene. CDR3 length: 14 amino acids. V lost 8 bases and J 2 bases, leaving 14 bases between the germline ends. The record originates from a study of blood T cell repertoires in COVID-19. Seattle patients were enrolled during active infection and followed longitudinally. Profiling relied on immunoSEQ multiplex PCR, and the TCRdb table lists in-frame clones only, not all of them. Here the sample spans approximately 390,000 clones, around 87% being singletons. The source material was peripheral blood. The genes are TRBV25-1 and TRBJ2-3, with no clear D. This TCR was recovered from a woman aged 55-69 years with COVID-19, enrolled during active disease. The CDR3 nucleotides read TGTGCCAGCTCCCTCCGGAGCACCACAGATACGCAGTATTTT. Translating it yields CASSLRSTTDTQYF.